The 9 T cell receptor beta chains below were found in one sample sequenced in a study of control samples from healthy donors and cancer patients. Assay: immunoSEQ multiplex PCR; the TCRdb copy retains only in-frame clones and omits some. Here the sample spans 130,000 or so clones, roughly 94% being singletons. The sequenced material came from PBMCs. All receptors come from a man in his sixties with colorectal cancer.

The chain recombines TRBV6-5 with TRBJ2-7, with D tentatively TRBD1 (6 bases). The CDR3 runs to 13 residues. The V end lost 6 bases, the J end lost 5 bases, and 14 bases lay between the germline ends. Looked up from germline, CDR1 is MNHEY and CDR2 is SVGAGI. The CDR3 coding sequence is TGTGCCAGCAGCAACAGGGCAGGGGACGAGCAGTACTTC. Protein: CASSNRAGDEQYF.

The rearrangement joins TRBV6-4 to TRBJ1-6; 10 bases line up with TRBD1. V was pared by 6 bases and J by 10 bases, with 6 bases of the junction left unmatched. The CDR3 spans 14 residues. The germline V gene encodes CDR1 MRHNA and CDR2 SNTAGT. The DNA for the CDR3 is TGTGCCAGCAGCCCAGGGACAGGGGAATCACCCCTCCACTTT. It codes for CASSPGTGESPLHF.

This chain connects TRBV7-2 to TRBJ2-7, with TRBD2 matching 11 bases. The CDR3 runs 13 residues. From germline, CDR1 is SGHTA and CDR2 FQGNSA. Losses at the gene ends were 2 bases for V and 9 bases for J; bases not matched to a gene: 3. The CDR3 loop is CASSLSLAGGQYF. As DNA, the CDR3 is TGTGCCAGCAGCTTATCCCTAGCGGGGGGGCAGTACTTC. Variable domain in full (rest from reference TRBV7-2 and TRBJ2-7): GAGVSQSPSNKVTEKGKDVELRCDPISGHTALYWYRQSLGQGLEFLIYFQGNSAPDKSGLPSDRFSAERTGGSVSTLTIQRTQQEDSAVYLCASSLSLAGGQYFGPGTRLTVT.

The J gene is TRBJ2-7, the V gene TRBV27; 9 bases agree with TRBD1. The CDR3 covers 13 residues. V shed 4 bases and J 6 bases; nucleotides not matched to a gene: 4. Germline V gene lookup returns CDR1 MNHEY and CDR2 SMNVEV (reference sequence). Written as DNA, the CDR3 is TGTGCCAGCAGTTCGGGACAGGGAGCCGAGCAGTACTTC. Translated, it gives CASSSGQGAEQYF.

The chain employs TRBV3-1 (or the pseudogene TRBV3-2) and TRBJ2-6; the D is unclear. The germline V gene has CDR1 LGHDT and CDR2 YNNKEL (reference sequence). This CDR3 is 16 amino acids long. V was shortened by 4 bases and J by 2 bases, with 12 bases between the two germline ends. The CDR3 region has the DNA TGTGCCAGCAGCCCAGGTTGGGCGGCTGGGGCCAACGTCCTGACTTTC. Encoded protein: CASSPGWAAGANVLTF.

This chain connects TRBV5-4 to TRBJ2-6; possible D gene TRBD2, 6 bases. Trimming left V 3 bases short and J 0 bases short, with 10 bases between. This CDR3 region has 16 residues. In germline, CDR1 is SGHNT, CDR2 YYREEE (reference sequence). This CDR3 is CASSWGESSGANVLTF. CDR3 coding DNA: TGTGCCAGCAGCTGGGGGGAATCCTCTGGGGCCAACGTCCTGACTTTC.

This chain uses TRBV3-1 (or the pseudogene TRBV3-2) with TRBJ1-3; D may be TRBD1 (6 bases). Germline V CDR1 and CDR2: LGHDT, YNNKEL (reference sequence). The CDR3 covers 17 residues. Trimming stripped 1 base from V and 2 bases from J, with 15 bases between. The CDR3 sequence: CASSQAPSPGAGNTIYF. The CDR3 coding sequence is TGTGCCAGCAGCCAAGCTCCCTCGCCAGGGGCTGGAAACACCATATATTTT.

The V call is TRBV5-5, the J call TRBJ1-1; D unclear. CDR3 length: 14 residues. Trimming left V 5 bases short and J 0 bases short, with 11 bases between. Germline assignment: CDR1 SGHKS and CDR2 YYEKEE (reference sequence). DNA of the CDR3: TGTGCCAGCAGTATGGTCGGGGTGAACACTGAAGCTTTCTTT. Protein sequence: CASSMVGVNTEAFF. Full variable domain (missing parts from reference TRBV5-5 and TRBJ1-1): DAGVTQSPTHLIKTRGQQVTLRCSPISGHKSVSWYQQVLGQGPQFIFQYYEKEERGRGNFPDRFSARQFPNYSSELNVNALLLGDSALYLCASSMVGVNTEAFFGQGTRLTVV.

This clone was seen a single time. V usage is TRBV6-5 and J usage is TRBJ1-6; D possibly corresponds to TRBD1 (6 bases). Germline CDR1 is MNHEY and CDR2 is SVGAGI. This CDR3 has 15 residues. V dropped 7 bases and J dropped 8 bases, with 18 bases sitting between them. This chain's CDR3 is CASIRKTGADSPLHF. The CDR3 DNA is TGTGCCAGCATCAGAAAGACGGGGGCGGATTCACCCCTCCACTTT.